The 2 T cell receptor beta chains given below trace back to one sample, sequenced in a study of cytomegalovirus exposure and HLA in healthy donors. The PCR employed 60 Vbeta primers together with 13 Jbeta primers. Some clones are missing from TCRdb's copy, which holds only in-frame ones; the method was immunoSEQ multiplex PCR. The data hold about 60,000 clones, with approximately 70% observed a single time. Sequenced sample: PBMCs. These TCRs come from an older woman in good health and CMV-seropositive.

The chain has TRBV19 and TRBJ2-2, with D possibly matching TRBD1 (5 bases). The CDR3 sequence is 13 residues long. The V and J ends lost 5 bases and 5 bases respectively, with 9 bases between them. Germline CDR1 is LNHDA and CDR2 is SQIVND (reference sequence). CDR3 in DNA: TGTGCCAGTAGTTTACAGGAAACCGGGGAGCTGTTTTTT. This gives the protein CASSLQETGELFF.

The V and J genes are TRBV7-9 and TRBJ2-3, with D perhaps matching TRBD2 (7 bases). Per germline, CDR1 SEHNR and CDR2 FQNEAQ (reference sequence). The CDR3 has 17 residues. Trimming cost V 5 bases and J 2 bases, with 20 bases left between them. The CDR3 DNA sequence: TGTGCCAGCAGCCCAACGAACGGGGGGCTCTTCACAGATACGCAGTATTTT. Encoded protein: CASSPTNGGLFTDTQYF. Complete variable domain (other parts from reference TRBV7-9 and TRBJ2-3): DTGVSQNPRHKITKRGQNVTFRCDPISEHNRLYWYRQTLGQGPEFLTYFQNEAQLEKSRLLSDRFSAERPKGSFSTLEIQRTEQGDSAMYLCASSPTNGGLFTDTQYFGPGTRLTVL.